This TCR beta chain was observed in a study of beta chain features in type 1 diabetes (dated by TCRdb to between 2018 and 2020). Background for the entire study: Patients and healthy donors did not differ in mean age, gender distribution, total cell number or subset yield. A total of 85 million to 140 million sorted cells were examined across all samples, and a strong correlation was observed between cell number per subset and RNA yield. In the study, TCRB repertoires of sorted circulating CD4+ T cell subsets from recently diagnosed type 1 diabetes patients were compared with those of matched healthy donors. Naive and central memory subsets were obtained from all 30 or so donors, but regulatory and stem cell-like memory subsets were isolated from only 8 patients and roughly 8 healthy donors.

Summary of the overall study and its limitations: The naive, central memory and regulatory TCRB repertoires appeared to resemble one another more closely among patients than among healthy donors. Fewer insertions and more nucleotide deletions at VDJ recombination sites were observed in patients with type 1 diabetes, implying thymic rearrangement abnormalities. Shorter templates might be favored by PCR, yet because patient and control samples were amplified and corrected together, any such skew would affect both groups equally. Because small numbers of individuals were included in the HLA sub-analyses, any influence of HLA type on TCRB rearrangement was left unresolved. In all four CD4+ subsets, TCRB CDR3 length was moderately but significantly shorter in type 1 diabetes patients. Sequencing cDNA rather than genomic DNA could over-represent highly expressing activated cells, although activation and CD3 levels did not differ between groups.

Each donor gave one peripheral blood draw, roughly 120 mL on average, collected into heparinised tubes. Naive, central memory, regulatory and stem cell-like memory CD4+ T cells were sorted on a BD FACSAria II using a panel including CD45RO, CCR7, CD25, CD127, CD95 and CD27. Every sorted population had a purity above 95%. PBMCs were isolated immediately by Lymphoprep density gradient centrifugation and stained directly without culture. So that batch effects would be minimized, each experiment stained and sorted samples in pairs, pairing one healthy donor with one patient. V is shortened by 4 bases, J by 0 bases, and the region joining them spans 10 bases. The CDR3 runs 14 amino acids, cysteine and phenylalanine included. Only the CDR3 DNA is retained, 42 bases long and in frame from the first base. The germline V gene encodes CDR1 KGHSH and CDR2 LQKENI. With regard to this clone: There is no known antigen for this receptor. Base qualities are not provided; no much larger clone lies one nucleotide away.

The entire isolated RNA was reverse transcribed using the High Capacity cDNA Reverse Transcription Kit, and thus expressed TCRB transcripts were sequenced. Naive, central memory and regulatory T cell samples underwent deep immunoSEQ sequencing, averaging about 3.5 million total reads per sample. Sorted cells were lysed in RLT buffer and RNA was extracted with DNase-treated RNeasy Micro or Mini kits, depending on cell number. To prevent cross-contamination, every cell subset was processed on its own, while patient and healthy donor samples were processed together. The immunoSEQ multiplex PCR was used to amplify TCRB sequences from cDNA, generating 87-bp fragments that spanned the CDR3 region. Amplicons were sequenced on the Illumina HiSeq platform. Per the source publication's procedure: PCR bias was computationally corrected using synthetic template baselines, reads within Hamming distance 2 were collapsed, and singletons that could not be merged were discarded. Reads were aligned against IMGT to assign V, D and J genes, CDR3 length and insertions or deletions at six rearrangement sites. Within each subset, clonotype counts were normalized to the number of sorted cells before true diversity and Gini coefficients were calculated with the tcR R package. The overlap coefficient, calculated on TCRB nucleotide sequences, was used to measure repertoire sharing. Out-of-frame TCRB sequences from naive cells were analyzed to stand in for the pre-selection repertoire. In TCRdb, the immuneACCESS table is reduced to in-frame sequences with V and J assigned. These tables do not hold every clone; where another copy was compared, an unresolved V gene accounts for under half, and the others remain unexplained. The DNA gave D and trimming, while V, J and clone size come from that table. Within this sample are 400,000 to 550,000 clones, with around 10% of them counted one time only. The ten largest clones represent 0.04% to 0.05% of the sample.

Sequencing was done on a sample of naive CD4+ T cells from blood. Read against the paper, the sample's cell subset or site label means: true naive CD4+ T cells. This sequence originates from a woman aged 18-29 years in good health. The chain couples TRBV18 to TRBJ2-7, with the D call perhaps TRBD1 or TRBD2, as 5 bases match in each case. The DNA sequence is TGTGCCAGCTCACTTCCAGGGAGCTCCTACGAGCAGTACTTC. It codes for CASSLPGSSYEQYF.